A selection of T cell receptor beta chains follows, all from one sample in a study of cytomegalovirus exposure and HLA in healthy donors. Generated by immunoSEQ multiplex PCR, the TCRdb table keeps only in-frame clones and is missing some. The sample has about 190,000 clones; 86% are singletons. Sequenced: PBMCs. The receptor set was obtained from a woman aged 18-30 years in good health and CMV-seronegative. The CDR3 runs from the conserved cysteine through the conserved F or W. D genes are given only for firm matches. The size of a clone is reported for some rows only, either as once, few or many, or as a class for expanded clones.

D gene,J gene,V gene,clone size,CDR3 DNA,CDR3 protein
-,TRBJ2-7,TRBV10-1,-,TGCGCCAGCAGTGAGGGCCGGATCGGGGTCGAGCAGTACTTC,CASSEGRIGVEQYF
-,TRBJ2-1,TRBV4-1,once,TGCGCCAGCAGCCAAGTAAGTTCGAGCTCCTACAATGAGCAGTTCTTC,CASSQVSSSSYNEQFF
-,TRBJ1-2,TRBV28,-,TGTGCCAGCAGGACTCGAAGGCAGGGTATACTTTACTATGGCTACACCTTC,CASRTRRQGILYYGYTF
TRBD1,TRBJ1-5,TRBV29-1,-,TGCAGCGTTGAAGATCGTGCCAGGGGGCCCTCGAGGCGGCCCCAGCATTTT,CSVEDRARGPSRRPQHF
-,TRBJ2-5,TRBV14,-,TGTGCCAGCAGCCCGACTAGAGGGCCAGAGACCCAGTACTTC,CASSPTRGPETQYF
-,TRBJ2-5,TRBV6-6,-,TGTGCCAGCAGACAGGGCCAAGAGACCCAGTACTTC,CASRQGQETQYF
TRBD2,TRBJ2-1,TRBV7-9,-,TGTGCCAGCAGCTTAAATAGCGGGAGCAGTGAGCAGTTCTTC,CASSLNSGSSEQFF
-,TRBJ1-2,TRBV2,-,TGTGCCAGCAGTGAAGGACAGTACTATGGCTACACCTTC,CASSEGQYYGYTF
-,TRBJ2-3,TRBV5-1,-,TGCGCCAGCAGCTCGGGCCGCACGGGGGGCACAGATACGCAGTATTTT,CASSSGRTGGTDTQYF
TRBD1,TRBJ1-3,TRBV9,few,TGTGCCAGCAGCGCCAGACAGGGGCTCTCTGGAAACACCATATATTTT,CASSARQGLSGNTIYF
-,TRBJ1-5,TRBV30,-,TGTGCCTGGAGAGGCCAGGGCGTGAATCAGCCCCAGCATTTT,CAWRGQGVNQPQHF
TRBD1,TRBJ1-1,TRBV18,-,TGTGCCAGCTCTCCGGGACAGGAGAACGCTGAAGCTTTCTTT,CASSPGQENAEAFF
-,TRBJ1-1,TRBV5-1,-,TGCGCCAGCAGCGCCCTATCGGGGTTGGAAGCTTTCTTT,CASSALSGLEAFF
-,TRBJ2-1,TRBV27,-,TGTGCCAGCAGTTTTATAAGCTCCTCCTACAATGAGCAGTTCTTC,CASSFISSSYNEQFF
TRBD2,TRBJ2-7,TRBV19,-,TGTGCCAGTAGCCCGGGAGGCTCCTACGAGCAGTACTTC,CASSPGGSYEQYF
-,TRBJ2-2,TRBV18,-,TGTGCCAGCTCTCCCCGAGACTTTACCGGGGAGCTGTTTTTT,CASSPRDFTGELFF
TRBD2,TRBJ2-7,TRBV14,-,TGTGCCAGCAGTCCTCTCGTAGCGGGAGGGAAGTACTTC,CASSPLVAGGKYF
TRBD2,TRBJ2-3,TRBV7-2,-,TGTGCCAGCAGCTTAGCTCGGGGGGACACAGATACGCAGTATTTT,CASSLARGDTDTQYF
TRBD2,TRBJ2-2,TRBV11-2,few,TGTGCCAGCAGCCCCCTCCGCGGGAGATTGGTCGGGGAGCTGTTTTTT,CASSPLRGRLVGELFF
TRBD1,TRBJ1-5,TRBV2,-,TGTGCCAGCAGTGAAATGACAGGGACTCAGCCCCAGCATTTT,CASSEMTGTQPQHF
-,TRBJ2-2,TRBV19,-,TGTGCCAGTACCATCTCGGGCCGGGGGACGGACACCGGGGAGCTGTTTTTT,CASTISGRGTDTGELFF
-,TRBJ1-3,TRBV4-2,-,TGTGCCAGCAGCCAAGAAAGATCCGGGACTTCTGGAAACACCATATATTTT,CASSQERSGTSGNTIYF